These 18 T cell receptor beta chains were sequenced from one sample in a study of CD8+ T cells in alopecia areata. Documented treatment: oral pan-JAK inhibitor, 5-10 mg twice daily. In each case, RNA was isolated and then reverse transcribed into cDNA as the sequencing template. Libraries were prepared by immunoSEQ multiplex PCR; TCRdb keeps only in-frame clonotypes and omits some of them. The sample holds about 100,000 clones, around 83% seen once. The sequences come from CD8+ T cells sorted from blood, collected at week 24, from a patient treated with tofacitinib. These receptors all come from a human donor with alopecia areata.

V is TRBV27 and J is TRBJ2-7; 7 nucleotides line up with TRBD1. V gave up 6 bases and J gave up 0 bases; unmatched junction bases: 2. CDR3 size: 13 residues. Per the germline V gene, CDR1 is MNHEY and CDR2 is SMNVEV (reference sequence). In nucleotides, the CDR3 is TGTGCCAGCAGCCGACAGGGCTCCTACGAGCAGTACTTC. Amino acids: CASSRQGSYEQYF.

In nucleotides, the CDR3 is TGCGCCAGCAGCCAGTCCACAGGGGGCAGCTACGAGCAGTACTTC. This translates into CASSQSTGGSYEQYF. J is TRBJ2-7 and V is TRBV4-1; 9 bases match TRBD1. Germline-derived CDR1 and CDR2 are MGHRA and YSYEKL. This CDR3 contains 15 residues. Unmatched junction bases numbered 6, after V lost 3 bases and J lost 3 bases.

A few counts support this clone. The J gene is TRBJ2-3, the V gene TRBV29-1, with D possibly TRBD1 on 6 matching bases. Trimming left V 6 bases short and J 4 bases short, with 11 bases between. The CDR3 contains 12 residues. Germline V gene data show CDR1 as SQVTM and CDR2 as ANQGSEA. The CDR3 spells CSVAGQPDTQYF. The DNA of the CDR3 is TGCAGCGTGGCCGGACAGCCAGATACGCAGTATTTT.

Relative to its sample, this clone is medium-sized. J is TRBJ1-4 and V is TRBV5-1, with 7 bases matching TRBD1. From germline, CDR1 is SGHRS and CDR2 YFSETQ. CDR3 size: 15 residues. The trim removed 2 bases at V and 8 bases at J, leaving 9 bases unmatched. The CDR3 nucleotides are TGCGCCAGCAGCTTACTGGGACAGCCGATAGAAAAACTGTTTTTT. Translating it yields CASSLLGQPIEKLFF.

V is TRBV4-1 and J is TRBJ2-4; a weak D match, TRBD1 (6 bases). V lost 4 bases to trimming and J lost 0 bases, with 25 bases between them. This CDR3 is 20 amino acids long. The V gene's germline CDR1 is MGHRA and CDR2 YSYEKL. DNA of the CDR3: TGCGCCAGCAGCCCCAGCCAGGGGTCGAATGTGATTCTAGCCAAAAACATTCAGTACTTC. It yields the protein CASSPSQGSNVILAKNIQYF.

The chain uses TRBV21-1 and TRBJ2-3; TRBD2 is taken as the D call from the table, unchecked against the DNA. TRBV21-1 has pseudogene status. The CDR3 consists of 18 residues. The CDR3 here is CASSLIPGLAIPSHTQYF. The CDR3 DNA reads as TGTGCCAGCAGCCTCATCCCGGGACTAGCGATACCCAGCCATACGCAGTATTTT.

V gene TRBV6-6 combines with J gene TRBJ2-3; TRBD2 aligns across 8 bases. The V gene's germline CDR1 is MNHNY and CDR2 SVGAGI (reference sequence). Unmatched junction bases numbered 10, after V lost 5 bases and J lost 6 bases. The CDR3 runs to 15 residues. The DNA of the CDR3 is TGTGCCAGCAGTCACCGGCTGGGCGGGGGGGATACGCAGTATTTT. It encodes CASSHRLGGGDTQYF.

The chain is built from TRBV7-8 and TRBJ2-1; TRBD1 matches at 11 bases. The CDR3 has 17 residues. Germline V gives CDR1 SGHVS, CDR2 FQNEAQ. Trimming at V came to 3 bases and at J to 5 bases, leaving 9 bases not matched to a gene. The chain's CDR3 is CASSLRGGQGVDNEQFF. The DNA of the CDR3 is TGTGCCAGCAGCTTGAGAGGGGGACAGGGGGTGGACAATGAGCAGTTCTTC.

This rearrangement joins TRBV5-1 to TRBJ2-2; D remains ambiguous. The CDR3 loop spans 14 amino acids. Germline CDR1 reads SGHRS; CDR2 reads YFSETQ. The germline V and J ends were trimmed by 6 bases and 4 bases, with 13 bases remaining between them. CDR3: CASNPSDGTGELFF. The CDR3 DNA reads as TGCGCCAGCAACCCGTCAGATGGCACCGGGGAGCTGTTTTTT.

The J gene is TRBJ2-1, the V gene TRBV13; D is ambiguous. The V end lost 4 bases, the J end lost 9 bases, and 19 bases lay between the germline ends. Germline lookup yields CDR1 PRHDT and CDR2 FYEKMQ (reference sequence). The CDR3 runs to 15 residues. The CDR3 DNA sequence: TGTGCCAGCAGCTGGGATATACTACCGCACGGTGAGCAGTTCTTC. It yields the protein CASSWDILPHGEQFF.

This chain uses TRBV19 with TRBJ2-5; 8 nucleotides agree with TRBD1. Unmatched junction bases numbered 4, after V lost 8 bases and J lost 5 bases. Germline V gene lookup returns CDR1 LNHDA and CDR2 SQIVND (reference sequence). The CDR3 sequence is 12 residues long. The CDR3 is CASRTGMETQYF. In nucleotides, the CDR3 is TGTGCCAGTCGGACAGGGATGGAGACCCAGTACTTC.

CDR3 region: CASSTSGGLSWYEQYF. In DNA form, the CDR3 reads TGTGCCAGCAGCACCAGCGGGGGATTATCGTGGTACGAGCAGTACTTC. This chain uses TRBV11-2 with TRBJ2-7; 8 bases are shared with TRBD2. Looked up from germline, CDR1 is SGHAT and CDR2 is FQNNGV. This CDR3 has 16 amino acids. With 5 bases clipped from V and 4 bases from J, the junction kept 13 bases outside the gene matches.

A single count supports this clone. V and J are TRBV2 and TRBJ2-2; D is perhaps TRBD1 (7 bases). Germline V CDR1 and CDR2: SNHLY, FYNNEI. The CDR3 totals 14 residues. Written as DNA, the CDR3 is TGTGCGGGAGGAGGGGGCGCGAACACCGGGGAGCTGTTTTTT. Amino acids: CAGGGGANTGELFF.

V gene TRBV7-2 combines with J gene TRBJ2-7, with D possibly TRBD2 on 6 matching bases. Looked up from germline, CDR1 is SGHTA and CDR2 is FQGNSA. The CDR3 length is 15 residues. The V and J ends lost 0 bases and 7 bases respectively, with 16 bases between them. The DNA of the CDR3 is TGTGCCAGCAGCTTAGCGCCCGGGGCGCGGGGTGAGCAGTACTTC. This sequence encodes CASSLAPGARGEQYF.

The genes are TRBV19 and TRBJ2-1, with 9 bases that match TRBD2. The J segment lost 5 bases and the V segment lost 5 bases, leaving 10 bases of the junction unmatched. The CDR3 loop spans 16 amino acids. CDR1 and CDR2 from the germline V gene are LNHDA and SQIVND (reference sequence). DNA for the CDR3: TGTGCCAGTAGTGAACTCCGACTAGCGGCGGACAATGAGCAGTTCTTC. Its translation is CASSELRLAADNEQFF.

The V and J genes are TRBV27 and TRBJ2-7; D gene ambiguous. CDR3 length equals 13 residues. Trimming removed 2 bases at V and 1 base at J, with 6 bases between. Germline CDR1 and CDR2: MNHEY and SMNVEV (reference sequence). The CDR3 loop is CASSLTQSYEQYF. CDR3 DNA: TGTGCCAGCAGTTTAACCCAATCCTACGAGCAGTACTTC.

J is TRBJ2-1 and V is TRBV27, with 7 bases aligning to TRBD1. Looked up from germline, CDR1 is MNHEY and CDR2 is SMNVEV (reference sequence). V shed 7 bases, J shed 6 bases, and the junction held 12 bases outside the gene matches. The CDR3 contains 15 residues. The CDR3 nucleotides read TGTGCCAGCACCTTCCTCGGACAGGATTCCAATGAGCAGTTCTTC. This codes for CASTFLGQDSNEQFF.

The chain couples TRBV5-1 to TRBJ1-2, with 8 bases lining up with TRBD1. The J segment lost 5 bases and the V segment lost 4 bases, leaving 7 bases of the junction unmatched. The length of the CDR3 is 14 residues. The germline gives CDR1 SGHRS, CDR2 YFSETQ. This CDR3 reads CASSKGQDPYGYTF. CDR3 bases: TGCGCCAGCAGCAAGGGACAGGATCCTTATGGCTACACCTTC.